A single sample gave rise to the 5 T cell receptor beta chains below, sequenced in a study of CD8+CD57+ T cells in acquired aplastic anemia. Genomic DNA provided the template from which TCR beta VDJ and CDR3 profiles were obtained. Using its own MiXCR run on the reads, TCRdb lists one record per CDR3 protein. The sample yields around 150,000 distinct CDR3 sequences, around 48% seen once. Individuals selected for sequencing had exhibited CD8+CD57+ cell expansion on flow cytometry. Sequencing was performed on sorted CD4+, CD8+, or CD8+CD57+ T cells (not recorded which) from PBMCs. These receptors originate from a human donor with aplastic anemia.

Ten or more counts support this clonotype. The chain joins TRBV7-9 to TRBJ1-5, with TRBD1 identical over 7 bases. Germline values: CDR1 SEHNR, CDR2 FQNEAQ (reference sequence). The CDR3 sequence is 14 residues long. V lost 4 bases and J lost 7; bases outside the gene matches: 7. The CDR3 nucleotides read TGTGCCAGCAGCTCCGACAGGGATAAACAGCCCCAGCATTTT. This codes for CASSSDRDKQPQHF.

This clonotype appeared a few times. The V gene is TRBV24-1, the J gene TRBJ1-1, with no clear D. The V and J ends lost 0 bases and 3 bases respectively, with 7 bases between them. Germline V gives CDR1 KGHDR, CDR2 SFDVKD. The CDR3 totals 14 residues. CDR3 loop: CATSDLLEDTEAFF. The CDR3 region has the DNA TGTGCCACCAGTGATTTGCTGGAGGACACTGAAGCTTTCTTT.

This clonotype was recorded at least ten times. The chain links TRBV9 to TRBJ1-4; D is perhaps TRBD1 (5 bases). Trimming removed 3 bases at V and 4 bases at J, with 13 bases between. This CDR3 has 15 residues. Germline V gene data show CDR1 as SGDLS and CDR2 as YYNGEE. The chain's CDR3 is CASSGTGDFNEKLFF. In DNA form, the CDR3 reads TGTGCCAGCAGCGGTACAGGAGACTTTAATGAAAAACTGTTTTTT. Complete variable domain (other parts from reference TRBV9 and TRBJ1-4): DSGVTQTPKHLITATGQRVTLRCSPRSGDLSVYWYQQSLDQGLQFLIQYYNGEERAKGNILERFSAQQFPDLHSELNLSSLELGDSALYFCASSGTGDFNEKLFFGSGTQLSVL.

The chain links TRBV4-1 to TRBJ2-5, with D possibly matching TRBD1 (7 bases). Trimming pared 6 bases from V and 4 bases from J, leaving 12 bases between. CDR1 is MGHRA and CDR2 is YSYEKL in the germline V gene. CDR3 length equals 13 residues. CDR3 sequence (DNA): TGCGCCAGCAGAAACAGGGGAGGAGAGACCCAGTACTTC. The encoded protein is CASRNRGGETQYF.

This clonotype was observed many times. The V call is TRBV7-2, the J call TRBJ1-1; unclear D gene. CDR1 is SGHTA and CDR2 is FQGNSA in the germline V gene. Deletions cut 5 bases from V and 4 bases from J, with 11 bases between. The CDR3 is 13 residues long. The CDR3 DNA reads TGTGCCAGCAGCACCCAATTGGGCACTGAAGCTTTCTTT. This codes for CASSTQLGTEAFF.